Sequencing of this TCR beta chain was carried out in a study of blood T cell repertoires in COVID-19. TCRdb's copy holds only in-frame clones and misses some; the assay was immunoSEQ multiplex PCR. The data hold under 95,000 clones, with about nine tenths observed a single time. The CDR3 consists of 15 residues. Germline CDR1 and CDR2: SGHRS and YFSETQ. Trimming took 4 bases from V and 6 from J; bases not matched to a gene: 11. Sequences were obtained from peripheral blood. The sequence came from a man aged 45-65 years with COVID-19, enrolled during active disease. The chain recombines TRBV5-1 with TRBJ2-3, with 7 bases matching TRBD1. The DNA for the CDR3 is TGCGCCAGCAGCCGGCTTCTAGGGGGCGAGGATACGCAGTATTTT. Translating it yields CASSRLLGGEDTQYF.